These 12 T cell receptor beta chains were sequenced from one sample in a study of T cells in women clearing cervical HPV infection. Some clones are missing from TCRdb's copy, which holds only in-frame ones; the method was immunoSEQ multiplex PCR. In all, the sample yields fewer than 30,000 clones. Sequencing was carried out using blood buffy coat. Receptors originate from a woman aged 18 to 75 with a cervical HPV16 infection that either progressed to CIN3+ or cleared (not recorded which).

As to this clone: Relative to the germline gene, one junction end is altered; a read error may explain this. The CDR3 sequence: CASSQRGFSGDTQYF. The sequenced CDR3 bases are TGCGCCAGCAGCCAGCGGGGTTTCAGCGGGGATACG. V and J are TRBV4-2 and TRBJ2-3, with 7 bases identical to TRBD2. The read falls 3 residues short of the CDR3 end, and the missing part is taken from the germline J gene. There are 15 residues in the CDR3. Germline V gives CDR1 LGHNA, CDR2 YNFKEQ.

Notes on this clone: The DNA ends 3 residues before the CDR3 does, and the rest of the CDR3 is filled in from the germline J gene. The genes are TRBV19 and TRBJ1-1, with D possibly matching TRBD1 (5 bases). The CDR3 has 16 residues. Germline CDR1 LNHDA, CDR2 SQIVND (reference sequence). V shed 9 bases and J shed 4 bases, with 24 bases lying between them. Here the CDR3 reads CASRRSLTAGGTEAFF. CDR3 DNA, as far as it was read: TGTGCCAGCCGTAGGTCGCTGACGGCGGGGGGCACTGAA.

This chain's CDR3 is CASSPGVEETQYF. Incomplete CDR3 DNA: TGTGCCAGCAGTCCCGGGGTGGAGGAGACG. V gene TRBV7-6 combines with J gene TRBJ2-3; weak D call: TRBD2 (5 bases). The read gets to within 3 residues of the CDR3 end, and the germline J gene fills in the rest. The CDR3 extends over 13 amino acids. Germline CDR1 reads SGHVS; CDR2 reads FNYEAQ.

Concerning this clone: The CDR3 extends 3 residues past the end of the read, so its final part is completed from the germline J gene. This chain links TRBV20-1 with TRBJ2-2; weak D call: TRBD1 (5 bases). Trimming stripped 0 bases from V and 2 bases from J, with 10 bases between. The germline V gene encodes CDR1 DFQATT and CDR2 SNEGSKA (reference sequence). This CDR3 is built from 15 residues. The CDR3 reads CSARDFRDNTGELFF. The DNA read from the CDR3 is TGCAGTGCTAGAGATTTCAGGGATAACACCGGGGAG.

On this clone: The CDR3 goes on 3 residues after the read ends, and that part is filled in from the germline J gene. The rearrangement links TRBV18 to TRBJ2-2; possibly TRBD2 for D (6 bases). This CDR3 is 15 amino acids long. Per germline, CDR1 KGHSH and CDR2 LQKENI. The CDR3 reads CASSDRDSYNEKLFF. Incomplete CDR3 DNA: TGTGCCAGCTCGGACCGGGACTCATATAATGAAAAG.

By frequency, this clone registers medium-sized. The observed sequence ends 3 residues before the CDR3 terminus, with the missing tail filled in from the germline J gene. The chain links TRBV18 to TRBJ2-3; D may be TRBD1 (5 bases). V lost 10 bases and J 1 base, leaving 15 bases between the germline ends. The CDR3 covers 14 residues. CDR1 KGHSH and CDR2 LQKENI come from the germline V gene. The sequenced CDR3 bases are TGTGCCACCAAGGAACCAGGGCGCACAGATACG. This codes for CATKEPGRTDT. The whole CDR3 region reads CATKEPGRTDTQYF.

On this clone itself: From the germline J gene comes the end of the CDR3, since the read stops 3 residues before it. This chain connects TRBV6-2 or TRBV6-3 to TRBJ2-7; D is perhaps TRBD2 (6 bases). V gave up 4 bases and J gave up 1 base, with 14 bases separating them. This CDR3 is built from 15 residues. Germline V gene sequence: CDR1 MNHEY, CDR2 SVGEGT. This chain's CDR3 is CASSSDAGLSYEQYF. The CDR3 DNA, read in part, is TGTGCCAGCAGTTCTGACGCGGGACTTTCCTACGAG.

With regard to this clone: The sequence runs out 3 residues before the end of the CDR3; the remainder is reconstructed from the germline J gene. This chain connects TRBV30 to TRBJ2-4, with 10 bases aligning to TRBD1. CDR3 size: 11 residues. Germline V gene sequence: CDR1 GTSNPN, CDR2 SVGIG (reference sequence). The sequenced part of the CDR3 DNA is TGTGCCTGGGGGACAGGGGTCGGT. Translated, it gives CAWGTGVG. In full, the CDR3 is CAWGTGVGQYF. The full variable domain, rest sourced from reference TRBV30 and TRBJ2-4, is SQTIHQWPATLVQPVGSPLSLECTVEGTSNPNLYWYRQAAGRGLQLLFYSVGIGQISSEVPQNLSASRPQDRQFILSSKKLLLSDSGFYLCAWGTGVGQYFGAGTRLSVL.

Of note for this clone: The same CDR3 also results from other DNA sequences found in this sample. The part of the CDR3 DNA that was read is TGTGCCTGGAGTGTTAAGGGCCCGAGGGCG. Translated, it gives CAWSVKGPRA. The entire CDR3 protein reads CAWSVKGPRAIYF. The chain links TRBV30 to TRBJ1-3; unclear D gene. The read terminates 3 residues ahead of where the CDR3 ends, so the germline J gene completes it. CDR3 length equals 13 residues. Germline CDR1 is GTSNPN and CDR2 is SVGIG (reference sequence).

Remarks on this clone: One junction end does not reproduce the germline sequence, and a read error may be involved. The read is 3 residues too short to cover the CDR3 end, so that end is filled in from the germline J gene. This chain joins TRBV4-1 and TRBJ2-1; D not certain. This CDR3 comprises 10 residues. Germline V gene sequence: CDR1 MGHRA, CDR2 YSYEKL. The covered CDR3 bases are TGCACCAGCTCTAACAATGAG. It is translated as CTSSNNE. The whole CDR3 is CTSSNNEQFF.

The sequenced CDR3 bases are TGTGCCAGCAGTTTCAGCGGGGACCCCTACAATGAG. Amino acids: CASSFSGDPYNE. The full CDR3 reads CASSFSGDPYNEQFF. The chain couples TRBV7-9 to TRBJ2-1; 7 bases are shared with TRBD2. Read data end 3 residues before the CDR3 end; the end is taken from the germline J gene. The trim removed 6 bases at V and 2 bases at J, leaving 7 bases unmatched. Germline V gene data show CDR1 as SEHNR and CDR2 as FQNEAQ (reference sequence). CDR3 length: 15 residues.

Points on this clone: The read terminates 3 residues ahead of where the CDR3 ends, so the germline J gene completes it. This chain connects TRBV7-8 to TRBJ2-2, with a possible D match to TRBD2 (6 bases). Trimming shortened V by 5 bases and J by 8 bases, and 15 bases separated the two germline ends. The CDR3 loop spans 14 amino acids. CDR1 and CDR2 from the germline V gene are SGHVS and FQNEAQ. CDR3 sequence reads: CASSLLGTAGELFF. CDR3 bases read: TGTGCCAGCAGCCTCCTCGGGACTGCGGGGGAG.